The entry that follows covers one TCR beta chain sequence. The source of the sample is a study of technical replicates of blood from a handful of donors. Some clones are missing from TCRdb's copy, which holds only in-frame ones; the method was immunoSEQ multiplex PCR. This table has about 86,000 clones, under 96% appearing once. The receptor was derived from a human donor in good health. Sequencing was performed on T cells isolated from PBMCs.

The CDR3 DNA reads TGTGCCAGCAGTTTAGCACTACGCACAGATACGCAGTATTTT. Its translation is CASSLALRTDTQYF. V is TRBV27 and J is TRBJ2-3, with no clear D. Germline CDR1 is MNHEY and CDR2 is SMNVEV (reference sequence). The CDR3 runs to 14 residues. Trimming pared 2 bases from V and 1 base from J, leaving 7 bases between.